One and the same sample provided the 24 T cell receptor beta chains below, sequenced in a study of beta chain features in type 1 diabetes. Investigators reverse transcribed all isolated RNA, so they sequenced expressed TCRB transcripts. TCRdb keeps only in-frame clones here, not all; method: immunoSEQ multiplex PCR. Seen here are around 240,000 clones, over 65% observed once, and the top ten hold 0.053%. The source material was naive CD4+ T cells from blood. These receptors were collected from a man aged 30-40 years in good health.

This clone was detected a few times. The chain couples TRBV20-1 to TRBJ2-1, with no clear D. Deletions cut 3 bases from V and 5 bases from J, with 5 bases between. The length of the CDR3 is 11 residues. The germline V gene has CDR1 DFQATT and CDR2 SNEGSKA (reference sequence). CDR3 DNA: TGCAGTGCTAGGATAAACAATGAGCAGTTCTTC. It translates to CSARINNEQFF.

The chain employs TRBV30 and TRBJ1-3, with 7 nucleotides matching TRBD1. With 0 bases clipped from V and 0 bases from J, the junction kept 2 bases outside the gene matches. CDR1 is GTSNPN, CDR2 SVGIG, per germline (reference sequence). The CDR3 has 15 amino acids. In DNA form, the CDR3 reads TGTGCCTGGAGTGTGGGACAGATCTCTGGAAACACCATATATTTT. Encoded protein: CAWSVGQISGNTIYF.

The V call is TRBV30, the J call TRBJ2-2; a possible D gene is TRBD1 (5 bases). CDR3 length: 16 amino acids. Trimming shortened V by 1 base and J by 5 bases, and 17 bases separated the two germline ends. The germline V gene encodes CDR1 GTSNPN and CDR2 SVGIG (reference sequence). CDR3 DNA sequence: TGTGCCTGGAGTGCCCAGGGCTACAGTTTGACCGGGGAGCTGTTTTTT. This sequence encodes CAWSAQGYSLTGELFF.

The genes are TRBV7-2 and TRBJ2-5; a possible D gene is TRBD1 (6 bases). The germline V and J ends were trimmed by 5 bases and 7 bases, with 20 bases remaining between them. The CDR3 has 15 residues. Germline CDR1 reads SGHTA; CDR2 reads FQGNSA. The DNA of the CDR3 is TGTGCCAGCAGCCCCCAGACAGGCCTTGCTGGGACCCAGTACTTC. Translating gives CASSPQTGLAGTQYF.

This chain connects TRBV30 to TRBJ2-4, with D perhaps given as TRBD1 or TRBD2 (7 bases each). The V end was cut by 5 bases, the J end by 7 bases, with 15 bases between. This CDR3 is 13 amino acids long. Germline V CDR1 and CDR2: GTSNPN, SVGIG (reference sequence). The CDR3 loop is CAWAQGGPNIQYF. In DNA form, the CDR3 reads TGTGCCTGGGCCCAGGGGGGGCCGAACATTCAGTACTTC.

This clone was observed a handful of times. This rearrangement joins TRBV7-9 to TRBJ2-7, with D possibly TRBD2 on 6 matching bases. Trimming stripped 4 bases from V and 1 base from J, with 11 bases between. CDR1 is SEHNR and CDR2 is FQNEAQ in the germline V gene (reference sequence). CDR3 length: 14 residues. CDR3 loop: CASSSVAESYEQYF. Here the CDR3 DNA reads TGTGCCAGCAGCTCAGTAGCGGAGTCCTACGAGCAGTACTTC.

V usage is TRBV30 and J usage is TRBJ2-7, with 11 bases fitting TRBD2. With 8 bases clipped from V and 4 bases from J, the junction kept 22 bases outside the gene matches. CDR1 and CDR2 from the germline V gene are GTSNPN and SVGIG (reference sequence). The CDR3 is 18 amino acids. In DNA form, the CDR3 reads TGTGCCCTGATAATCGGCCATAGCGGGAGGGCCTCCCTTTACGAGCAGTACTTC. Protein sequence: CALIIGHSGRASLYEQYF.

This clone was picked up a small number of times. The genes are TRBV6-5 and TRBJ2-7; perhaps TRBD2 as D (5 bases). V gave up 6 bases and J gave up 7 bases, with 22 bases separating them. The CDR3 is 15 amino acids. Germline-derived CDR1 and CDR2 are MNHEY and SVGAGI. The CDR3 nucleotides read TGTGCCAGCAGGACCACGGCGGCGGGTGCGCAAGAGCAGTACTTC. As protein: CASRTTAAGAQEQYF.

Remarks on this clone: One junction end does not reproduce the germline sequence, and a read error may be involved. V is TRBV7-2 and J is TRBJ2-3, with 11 bases that match TRBD2. Looked up from germline, CDR1 is SGHTA and CDR2 is FQGNSA. This CDR3 is built from 14 residues. The CDR3 loop is CASSVAGGPDTQYF. The DNA for the CDR3 is TGTGCCAGCAGCGTAGCGGGAGGGCCAGATACGCAGTATTTT.

Concerning this clone: The sample holds other DNA sequences that translate to the same CDR3. The rearrangement joins TRBV7-2 to TRBJ2-3; 8 nucleotides match TRBD1. V was pared by 5 bases and J by 3 bases, with 7 bases of the junction left unmatched. The germline CDR1 and CDR2 sequences are SGHTA and FQGNSA. The length of the CDR3 is 15 residues. For the CDR3, the DNA is TGTGCCAGCAGCCTCAGGGGGCGCGGGACAGATACGCAGTATTTT. It codes for CASSLRGRGTDTQYF.

The chain recombines TRBV2 with TRBJ2-7; no reliable D call. The V gene lost 2 bases and the J gene lost 4 bases, with 3 bases spanning the gap. The CDR3 is 11 amino acids. CDR1 and CDR2 (germline): SNHLY, FYNNEI. CDR3 bases: TGTGCCAGCAGTGAACTGTACGAGCAGTACTTC. Amino acids: CASSELYEQYF.

V is TRBV4-1 and J is TRBJ2-7; maybe TRBD2 (7 bases). This CDR3 comprises 15 residues. Between the trimmed V and J ends, which lost 1 base and 2 bases, there was a span of 12 bases. Germline CDR1 is MGHRA and CDR2 is YSYEKL. The CDR3 region has the DNA TGCGCCAGCAGCCAAGCGGGGGGCCATCCCTACGAGCAGTACTTC. Translated, it gives CASSQAGGHPYEQYF.

The chain carries TRBV7-9 and TRBJ2-1; a weak D match, TRBD1 (6 bases). CDR1 is SEHNR and CDR2 is FQNEAQ in the germline V gene (reference sequence). Trimming removed 4 bases at V and 5 bases at J, with 21 bases between. The CDR3 length is 17 residues. The DNA for the CDR3 is TGTGCCAGCAGCTCTAGGATCTTGGCAGGGGAACACAATGAGCAGTTCTTC. This sequence encodes CASSSRILAGEHNEQFF.

V gene TRBV5-4 combines with J gene TRBJ2-3; 8 bases map to TRBD1. The CDR3 totals 14 residues. Unmatched junction bases numbered 7, after V lost 4 bases and J lost 6 bases. In germline, CDR1 is SGHNT, CDR2 YYREEE (reference sequence). In DNA form, the CDR3 reads TGTGCCAGCAGCCCCGGACAGGGATGGGATACGCAGTATTTT. Protein: CASSPGQGWDTQYF.

The chain has TRBV5-6 and TRBJ2-1, with 8 positions matching TRBD1. The CDR3 runs to 15 residues. J was trimmed by 7 bases and V by 1 base; bases with no gene match: 7. The germline CDR1 and CDR2 sequences are SGHDT and YYEEEE. Written as DNA, the CDR3 is TGTGCCAGCAGCTTGAAAGGACAGGGTGTGAATGAGCAGTTCTTC. Amino acid sequence: CASSLKGQGVNEQFF.

The chain recombines TRBV7-2 with TRBJ2-7; 8 positions agree with TRBD2. Germline V gene data show CDR1 as SGHTA and CDR2 as FQGNSA. The CDR3 has 14 amino acids. V lost 8 bases and J lost 5; bases outside the gene matches: 11. Written as DNA, the CDR3 is TGTGCCAGCCGTACCAGCGGGAGAGGGGACGAGCAGTACTTC. This sequence encodes CASRTSGRGDEQYF.

The chain couples TRBV9 to TRBJ2-3, with unresolved D. V lost 3 bases to trimming and J lost 3 bases, with 14 bases between them. Germline V gives CDR1 SGDLS, CDR2 YYNGEE. The CDR3 covers 15 residues. CDR3 in DNA: TGTGCCAGCAGCGCCGGACCTGTTTTGACAGATACGCAGTATTTT. It specifies CASSAGPVLTDTQYF.

The sample holds one count of this clone. This sequence joins TRBV6-5 and TRBJ1-1; the match to TRBD1 covers 10 bases. V lost 5 bases and J lost 4; bases outside the gene matches: 4. This CDR3 is built from 14 residues. CDR1 is MNHEY, CDR2 SVGAGI, per germline. The CDR3 region is CASSARDRGTEAFF. For the CDR3, the DNA is TGTGCCAGCAGTGCCCGGGACAGGGGCACTGAAGCTTTCTTT.

This chain joins TRBV10-3 and TRBJ2-5, with 11 bases that match TRBD2. V was clipped by 4 bases and J by 5 bases; unmatched bases: 6. The V gene's germline CDR1 is ENHRY and CDR2 SYGVKD. The CDR3 length is 15 residues. CDR3 loop: CAISGGLAVGETQYF. The DNA of the CDR3 is TGTGCCATCAGTGGGGGACTAGCGGTAGGGGAGACCCAGTACTTC.

J is TRBJ1-5 and V is TRBV30, with D hard to call. Germline lookup yields CDR1 GTSNPN and CDR2 SVGIG (reference sequence). V gave up 8 bases and J gave up 2 bases, with 19 bases separating them. The CDR3 has 15 amino acids. CDR3 loop: CAANPGPTGNQPQHF. The CDR3 region has the DNA TGTGCCGCGAACCCGGGTCCCACTGGCAATCAGCCCCAGCATTTT.

The chain carries TRBV29-1 and TRBJ2-2; D ambiguous. This CDR3 is built from 11 residues. CDR1 and CDR2 from the germline V gene are SQVTM and ANQGSEA. Trimming left V 3 bases short and J 7 bases short, with 6 bases between. The CDR3 loop is CSVDRHGELFF. The CDR3 DNA is TGCAGCGTTGACAGGCACGGGGAGCTGTTTTTT.

V is TRBV7-2 and J is TRBJ2-5; the D is unclear. This CDR3 region has 13 residues. Trimming pared 5 bases from V and 2 bases from J, leaving 9 bases between. Germline-derived CDR1 and CDR2 are SGHTA and FQGNSA. CDR3 DNA: TGTGCCAGCAGCCCACGGCAGCAAGAGACCCAGTACTTC. It yields the protein CASSPRQQETQYF.

J is TRBJ2-7 and V is TRBV29-1; D is ambiguous. V was shortened by 1 base and J by 3 bases, with 7 bases between the two germline ends. This CDR3 is 12 amino acids long. From germline, CDR1 is SQVTM and CDR2 ANQGSEA. In DNA form, the CDR3 reads TGCAGCGTTGAAGGGGCAGGCTACGAGCAGTACTTC. Its protein product is CSVEGAGYEQYF.

The chain couples TRBV4-1 to TRBJ2-3; 7 bases match TRBD2. Germline trimming cut 3 bases from V and 4 bases from J; bases unmatched to any gene: 7. This CDR3 has 15 amino acids. Germline V gene sequence: CDR1 MGHRA, CDR2 YSYEKL. CDR3 protein: CASSQPGTTADTQYF. CDR3 sequence (DNA): TGCGCCAGCAGCCAGCCGGGGACTACCGCAGATACGCAGTATTTT.